A selection of T cell receptor beta chains follows, all from one sample in a study of cytomegalovirus exposure and HLA in healthy donors. Clones were read by immunoSEQ multiplex PCR, and TCRdb kept only the in-frame ones, dropping some. The sample holds around 120,000 clones, roughly 70% seen once. The sequenced sample consisted of PBMCs. The origin of the receptors is a woman between 45 and 65 years old in good health and CMV-seropositive. CDR3s include the opening cysteine and the closing phenylalanine or tryptophan. A D gene is named only where the DNA matches it firmly. Size is omitted from some rows. Given values are once, few, many or a class for expanded clones.

TRBJ1-2 . . TRBV7-9 CASSLGDTGSNYGYTF TGTGCCAGCAGCTTGGGGGATACAGGGTCCAACTATGGCTACACCTTC
TRBJ2-7 . . TRBV6-5 CASSYNGEYYEQYF TGTGCCAGCAGTTACAACGGAGAATACTACGAGCAGTACTTC
TRBJ1-1 . TRBD1 TRBV19 CASSPGTGGMNTEAFF TGTGCCAGTAGTCCGGGGACAGGGGGTATGAACACTGAAGCTTTCTTT
TRBJ1-3 . TRBD1 TRBV10-3 CAISETGGGNTIYF TGTGCCATCAGTGAGACAGGGGGAGGAAACACCATATATTTT
TRBJ2-3 . TRBD1 TRBV5-8 CAGGRQGAFTDTQYF TGTGCCGGCGGTAGGCAGGGGGCCTTCACAGATACGCAGTATTTT
TRBJ2-7 . TRBD2 TRBV7-2 CASSLSGEGYYEQYF TGTGCCAGCAGCCTATCGGGGGAGGGGTACTACGAGCAGTACTTC
TRBJ1-1 . TRBD1 TRBV7-8 CASSLTGVGTEAFF TGTGCCAGCAGCTTAACAGGGGTTGGCACTGAAGCTTTCTTT
TRBJ1-1 . . TRBV4-1 CASSQSVNTEAFF TGCGCCAGCAGCCAAAGCGTGAACACTGAAGCTTTCTTT
TRBJ2-4 . TRBD2 TRBV27 CASRPRTSGSQGGNIQYF TGTGCCAGCAGGCCCCGGACTAGCGGGAGCCAGGGGGGGAACATTCAGTACTTC
TRBJ2-7 . . TRBV6-6 CASSLSGYEQYF TGTGCCAGCAGTCTTAGCGGCTACGAGCAGTACTTC
TRBJ1-1 . TRBD1 TRBV6-6 CASSRGQGTVAAEAFF TGTGCCAGCAGTCGGGGACAGGGGACTGTTGCCGCTGAAGCTTTCTTT
TRBJ2-2 . . TRBV5-1 CASSFTGNTGELFF TGCGCCAGCAGCTTTACGGGTAACACCGGGGAGCTGTTTTTT
TRBJ2-7 . TRBD2 TRBV6-1 CASSGTSGGGEQYF TGTGCCAGCAGCGGGACTAGCGGGGGGGGCGAGCAGTACTTC
TRBJ1-1 . . TRBV9 CASSVAVANTEAFF TGTGCCAGCAGCGTAGCTGTGGCGAACACTGAAGCTTTCTTT
TRBJ2-7 . TRBD1 TRBV28 CASSQFADRGLREQYF TGTGCCAGCAGTCAGTTTGCAGACAGGGGGCTGAGAGAGCAGTACTTC
TRBJ1-2 few . TRBV19 CASSNLDSANYGYTF TGTGCCAGTAGTAACCTGGACTCAGCTAACTATGGCTACACCTTC
TRBJ2-5 few . TRBV5-6 CASSYLGTQYF TGTGCCAGCAGTTATCTCGGGACCCAGTACTTC
TRBJ2-1 . TRBD1 TRBV5-4 CASSSTGANYNEQFF TGTGCCAGCAGCTCGACAGGGGCAAACTACAATGAGCAGTTCTTC
TRBJ1-2 . . TRBV29-1 CSVEWQGLGGYTF TGCAGCGTTGAATGGCAGGGTTTGGGCGGCTACACCTTC
TRBJ1-5 . . TRBV21-1 CASSKCENQPQHF TGTGCCAGCAGCAAATGTGAGAATCAGCCCCAGCATTTT
TRBJ1-2 . TRBD1 TRBV4-1 CASSQDRPTNYGYTF TGCGCCAGCAGCCAGGACAGGCCGACTAACTATGGCTACACCTTC
TRBJ1-1 . . TRBV2 CASSETGMNTEAFF TGTGCCAGCAGTGAAACAGGGATGAACACTGAAGCTTTCTTT
TRBJ1-2 . . TRBV7-5 CVRTLCGSGGKRGTNYGYTF TGTGTCAGAACCCTATGTGGAAGCGGGGGGAAGAGAGGGACTAACTATGGCTACACCTTC
TRBJ2-3 few . TRBV5-6 CASSLVSVTSTDTQYF TGTGCCAGCAGCTTGGTATCAGTGACTAGCACAGATACGCAGTATTTT
TRBJ1-5 . TRBD1 TRBV10-3 CAIKPGTGDSNQPQHF TGTGCCATCAAACCCGGGACAGGGGATAGCAATCAGCCCCAGCATTTT
TRBJ2-7 . TRBD1 TRBV7-9 CASSFETGGYEQYF TGTGCCAGCAGCTTCGAGACAGGGGGCTACGAGCAGTACTTC
TRBJ2-1 . TRBD2 TRBV7-3 CASSLAGTSINEQFF TGTGCCAGCAGCTTAGCCGGGACTAGCATCAATGAGCAGTTCTTC
TRBJ2-2 . TRBD2 TRBV28 CASSGLAGGTGELFF TGTGCCAGCAGCGGACTAGCGGGAGGGACCGGGGAGCTGTTTTTT
TRBJ2-5 . . TRBV5-1 CASSLVVQETQYF TGCGCCAGCAGCTTAGTAGTCCAAGAGACCCAGTACTTC
TRBJ2-1 few TRBD1 TRBV7-2 CASSLATTGGEQFF TGTGCCAGCAGCTTAGCTACAACAGGGGGTGAGCAGTTCTTC
TRBJ1-5 . . TRBV4-3 CASSQDQGQNQPQHF TGCGCCAGCAGCCAAGATCAGGGGCAGAATCAGCCCCAGCATTTT
TRBJ2-3 once TRBD2 TRBV6-5 CASSFLAGSTDTQYF TGTGCCAGCAGTTTCCTAGCGGGGAGCACAGATACGCAGTATTTT
TRBJ1-1 . . TRBV10-3 CAISRLNTEAFF TGTGCCATCAGCAGACTCAACACTGAAGCTTTCTTT
TRBJ1-1 once . TRBV6-5 CASSYDWTASEAFF TGTGCCAGCAGTTACGACTGGACAGCCAGCGAAGCTTTCTTT
TRBJ1-1 once TRBD1 TRBV5-5 CASSPTTGEVGAFF TGTGCCAGCAGCCCTACGACAGGGGAGGTCGGGGCTTTCTTT